The rows below give T cell receptor beta chains drawn from one sample of a study of blood T cell repertoires in COVID-19. Here immunoSEQ multiplex PCR was the method, and the copy in TCRdb shows in-frame clones only, minus some. The sample has approximately 150,000 clones, about 87% seen once. Sequenced input: peripheral blood. All receptors derive from a woman aged 55-75 years who had recovered from COVID-19. Each CDR3 is given with its conserved first and last residue. The D gene is left open where the match is weak. Clone size is stated in some rows and not others, as once, few, many or a class when expanded.

D gene	V gene	J gene	clone size	CDR3 DNA	CDR3 protein
TRBD1	TRBV19	TRBJ1-2	-	TGTGCCAGTAGTCAGGACAGGGGTGGCTACACCTTC	CASSQDRGGYTF
TRBD1	TRBV11-3	TRBJ2-7	-	TGTGCCAGCAGTTTAAAGGGGGCGAACGAGCAGTACTTC	CASSLKGANEQYF
-	TRBV18	TRBJ1-5	-	TGTGCCAGCTCTCCGGGACAAGGAGCCCGTAACCAGCCCCAGCATTTT	CASSPGQGARNQPQHF
TRBD1	TRBV4-1	TRBJ1-5	-	TGCGCCAGCAGCCAAGATGGGGGACAGGGGGTGAAGCCCCAGCATTTT	CASSQDGGQGVKPQHF
-	TRBV24-1	TRBJ2-3	once	TGTGCCACCAGCGACATGGGTACGCAGTATTTT	CATSDMGTQYF
-	TRBV5-4	TRBJ2-2	once	TGTGCCAGCAGCTTGGCGCTAGGCGCCGGGGAGCTGTTTTTT	CASSLALGAGELFF
-	TRBV28	TRBJ1-2	-	TGTGCCAGCAGTCCCTCGACAACCGTGTATGGCTACACCTTC	CASSPSTTVYGYTF
-	TRBV5-4	TRBJ1-5	-	TGTGCCAGCAGCTTGAGTTCCGGGGGAGGAAATAGCAATCAGCCCCAGCATTTT	CASSLSSGGGNSNQPQHF
TRBD2	TRBV2	TRBJ2-5	-	TGTGCCAGCAGTGGTGTAGCGGGGTACCAAGAGACCCAGTACTTC	CASSGVAGYQETQYF
-	TRBV2	TRBJ1-1	-	TGTGCCAGCTCCCGCAGGGGAAGGGACACTGAAGCTTTCTTT	CASSRRGRDTEAFF
TRBD2	TRBV19	TRBJ2-3	-	TGTGCCAGTAGTTCTGGCCTAGCGGGGTTTGATACGCAGTATTTT	CASSSGLAGFDTQYF
-	TRBV30	TRBJ1-2	-	TGTGCCTGGACCAGGGACTGGGATGGCTACACCTTC	CAWTRDWDGYTF
TRBD1	TRBV28	TRBJ1-4	-	TGTGCCAGTGTGCCGGGACAGGGCCTTGAAAAACTGTTTTTT	CASVPGQGLEKLFF
-	TRBV27	TRBJ1-2	-	TGTGCCAGCAGTTGGCGGGAGGGCGGCTATGGCTACACCTTC	CASSWREGGYGYTF
-	TRBV9	TRBJ1-3	-	TGTGCCAGCAGCGTATTATCTGGGGGAGGCTCTGGAAACACCATATATTTT	CASSVLSGGGSGNTIYF
-	TRBV3-1/TRBV3-2	TRBJ1-5	-	TGTGCCAGCAGCCAAGCTGCGGGTCAGCCCCAGCATTTT	CASSQAAGQPQHF
TRBD1	TRBV7-8	TRBJ2-7	-	TGTGCCAGCAGCTTAACGGACAGGAGCTCCTACGAGCAGTACTTC	CASSLTDRSSYEQYF
-	TRBV28	TRBJ2-7	-	TGTGCCAGCAGAACCGGGGGGCGCGGTTACGAGCAGTACTTC	CASRTGGRGYEQYF
TRBD1	TRBV23-1	TRBJ1-6	-	TGCGCCAGCAGTCACCCGGGACAGGGTAATTCACCCCTCCACTTT	CASSHPGQGNSPLHF
TRBD2	TRBV11-2	TRBJ2-3	-	TGTGCCAGCAGCTTAGTCCCGGTCGTGGGGGGGTGGGCGCAGTATTTT	CASSLVPVVGGWAQYF
TRBD1	TRBV30	TRBJ1-2	-	TGTGCCTGCAAACGACCACTCAGGGGGCAGAACTATGGCTACACCTTC	CACKRPLRGQNYGYTF
-	TRBV1	TRBJ1-4	-	TGCACCAGCGGGGTCTCAGGGAGGGACAGGGGGGATGAAAAACTGTTTTTT	CTSGVSGRDRGDEKLFF
-	TRBV4-1	TRBJ1-4	-	TGCGCCAGCGCCCAAAGAGAGGAGCCGCCACGGGAAAAACTGTTTTTT	CASAQREEPPREKLFF
-	TRBV28	TRBJ2-7	once	TGTGCCAGCAGTTTATACTCAGGGGCGAACTACGAGCAGTACTTC	CASSLYSGANYEQYF
-	TRBV19	TRBJ2-3	-	TGTGCCAGTAGTCAGCAGACAAGCACAGATACGCAGTATTTT	CASSQQTSTDTQYF
TRBD1	TRBV5-5	TRBJ1-5	-	TGTGCCAGCAGCTTGGACAGGGGTAGCAATCAGCCCCAGCATTTT	CASSLDRGSNQPQHF
TRBD1	TRBV5-1	TRBJ1-5	-	TGCGCCAGCAGCTTGGGGGGACAGGGACCGGAGCCCCAGCATTTT	CASSLGGQGPEPQHF
TRBD1	TRBV18	TRBJ2-1	-	TGTGCCAGCTCACTCCGGGACAGGGGCTACAATGAGCAGTTCTTC	CASSLRDRGYNEQFF
-	TRBV28	TRBJ2-2	-	TGTGCCAGCAGAGCAGGGGAAAGAATCGGGGAGCTGTTTTTT	CASRAGERIGELFF
TRBD1	TRBV4-1	TRBJ2-7	-	TGCGCCAGCAGCCAAGTCACGTCGGCAGGGGGTGACGAGCAGTACTTC	CASSQVTSAGGDEQYF
TRBD1	TRBV4-1	TRBJ1-2	once	TGCGCCAGTTCTCAGGGGGCGTCCAACTATGGCTACACCTTC	CASSQGASNYGYTF
TRBD1	TRBV7-9	TRBJ1-2	-	TGTGCCAGCAGCTCCCTCTGGGACAGACCTAACTATGGCTACACCTTC	CASSSLWDRPNYGYTF
-	TRBV5-4	TRBJ1-1	-	TGTGCCAGCAGGGGGGCAGGGAGAGACACTGAAGCTTTCTTT	CASRGAGRDTEAFF
-	TRBV6-5	TRBJ1-1	-	TGTGCCAGCAGCAAAAACAGGGCTGGGGTCACTGAAGCTTTCTTT	CASSKNRAGVTEAFF
TRBD1	TRBV29-1	TRBJ1-2	-	TGCAGCGTTCAAGGGGACAGGGAAAGGGCGTCTAACTATGGCTACACCTTC	CSVQGDRERASNYGYTF
-	TRBV5-1	TRBJ2-3	-	TGCGCCAGCAGGGGCGGGGTGAGCACAGATACGCAGTATTTT	CASRGGVSTDTQYF
TRBD1	TRBV10-2	TRBJ1-5	-	TGCGCCAGCAGCTTAGACAGGGTAGGAGCTCAGCCCCAGCATTTT	CASSLDRVGAQPQHF
-	TRBV11-2	TRBJ1-5	-	TGTGCCAGCAGCTGGGCCAGGGGTCAGCCCCAGCATTTT	CASSWARGQPQHF
TRBD2	TRBV9	TRBJ2-1	-	TGTGCCAGCAGCGACAGAGCGGGAGGGAATGAGCAGTTCTTC	CASSDRAGGNEQFF
-	TRBV19	TRBJ1-5	-	TGTGCCAGTAGTATGGGGGCAGGGATCCAGCCCCAGCATTTT	CASSMGAGIQPQHF
TRBD2	TRBV3-1/TRBV3-2	TRBJ2-3	-	TGTGCCAGCAGAAGGGAGGGCGCAGATACGCAGTATTTT	CASRREGADTQYF
-	TRBV6-5	TRBJ1-4	-	TGTGCCAGCAGGAGAACAGGGTTTAATGAAAAACTGTTTTTT	CASRRTGFNEKLFF
TRBD2	TRBV15	TRBJ2-1	-	TGTGCCACCAGCGGGGGGGATTACAATGAGCAGTTCTTC	CATSGGDYNEQFF
-	TRBV9	TRBJ1-4	-	TGTGCCAGCAGCGTAGCGGGACTAACATGGGGTGAAAAACTGTTTTTT	CASSVAGLTWGEKLFF
TRBD1	TRBV24-1	TRBJ2-1	-	TGTGCCACCAGCTCCCGGGACAGGGGGCCGTTTGAGCAGTTCTTC	CATSSRDRGPFEQFF
-	TRBV4-1	TRBJ2-2	once	TGCGCCAGCAGCCGAGGGGGACGCCCTGGCGGGGAGCTGTTTTTT	CASSRGGRPGGELFF